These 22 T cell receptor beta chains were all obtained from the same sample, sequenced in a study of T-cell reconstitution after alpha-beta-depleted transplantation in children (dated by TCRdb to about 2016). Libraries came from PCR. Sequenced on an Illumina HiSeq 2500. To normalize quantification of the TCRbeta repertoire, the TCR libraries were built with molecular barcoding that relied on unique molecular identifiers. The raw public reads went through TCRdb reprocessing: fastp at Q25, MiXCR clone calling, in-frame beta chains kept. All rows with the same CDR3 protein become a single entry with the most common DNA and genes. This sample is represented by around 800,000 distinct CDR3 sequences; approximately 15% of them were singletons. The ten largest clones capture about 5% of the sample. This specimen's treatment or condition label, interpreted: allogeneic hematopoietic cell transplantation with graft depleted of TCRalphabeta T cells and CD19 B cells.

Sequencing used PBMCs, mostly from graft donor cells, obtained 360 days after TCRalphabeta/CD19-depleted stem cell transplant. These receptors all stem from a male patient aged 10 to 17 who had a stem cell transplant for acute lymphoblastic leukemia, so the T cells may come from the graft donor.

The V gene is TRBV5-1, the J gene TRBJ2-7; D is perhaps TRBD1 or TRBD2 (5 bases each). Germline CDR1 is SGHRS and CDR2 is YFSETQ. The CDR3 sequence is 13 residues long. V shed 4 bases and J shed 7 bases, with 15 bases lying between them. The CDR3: CASSNDGAREQYF. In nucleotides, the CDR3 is TGCGCCAGCAGCAACGACGGGGCGAGAGAGCAGTACTTC.

DNA of the CDR3: TGTGCCAGCAGTGAAAGATGGGGGCGGGACCCCACAGATACGCAGTATTTT. It yields the protein CASSERWGRDPTDTQYF. The V gene is TRBV25-1, the J gene TRBJ2-3, with D tentatively TRBD1 or TRBD2 (6 bases each). This CDR3 comprises 17 residues. V lost 2 bases, J lost 2 bases, and 17 bases lay in between. Germline V gives CDR1 MGHDK, CDR2 SYGVNS.

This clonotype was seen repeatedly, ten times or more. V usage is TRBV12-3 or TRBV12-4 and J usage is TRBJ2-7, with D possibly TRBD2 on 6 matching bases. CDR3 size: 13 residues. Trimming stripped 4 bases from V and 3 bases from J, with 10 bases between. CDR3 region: CASSSGLIYEQYF. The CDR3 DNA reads TGTGCCAGCAGTTCGGGACTGATCTACGAGCAGTACTTC.

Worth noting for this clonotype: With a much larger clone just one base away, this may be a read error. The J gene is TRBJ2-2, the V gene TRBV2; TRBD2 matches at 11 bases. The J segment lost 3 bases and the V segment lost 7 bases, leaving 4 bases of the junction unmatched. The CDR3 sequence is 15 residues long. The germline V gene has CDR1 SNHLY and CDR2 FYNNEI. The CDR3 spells CASNLLAGDTGELFF. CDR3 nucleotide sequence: TGTGCCAGCAATTTACTAGCGGGAGACACCGGGGAGCTGTTTTTT.

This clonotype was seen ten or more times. The CDR3 sequence is CASRPPDRASYEQYF. CDR3 sequence (DNA): TGCGCCAGCAGGCCTCCTGACAGGGCCTCCTACGAGCAGTACTTC. The chain carries TRBV5-1 and TRBJ2-7, with 7 bases aligning to TRBD1. This CDR3 spans 15 amino acids. V was pared by 5 bases and J by 0 bases, with 8 bases of the junction left unmatched. Germline-derived CDR1 and CDR2 are SGHRS and YFSETQ.

The chain's CDR3 is CATSRAPLRETQYF. The DNA for the CDR3 is TGTGCCACCAGCAGAGCCCCACTTAGGGAGACCCAGTACTTC. The genes are TRBV15 and TRBJ2-5; D uncertain. There are 14 residues in the CDR3. The germline gives CDR1 LNHNV, CDR2 YYDKDF (reference sequence). The germline V and J ends were trimmed by 1 base and 5 bases, with 11 bases remaining between them.

DNA of the CDR3: TGCGCCAGCAGCAACTACAGGGGAAACACTGAAGCTTTCTTT. Translated: CASSNYRGNTEAFF. The chain is built from TRBV5-1 and TRBJ1-1; 7 nucleotides agree with TRBD1. Germline values: CDR1 SGHRS, CDR2 YFSETQ. Trimming took 4 bases from V and 2 from J; bases not matched to a gene: 5. The length of the CDR3 is 14 residues.

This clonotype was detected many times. The CDR3 is CASRGQGVETQYF. CDR3 DNA sequence: TGTGCCAGCAGGGGACAGGGGGTGGAGACCCAGTACTTC. The chain combines TRBV7-6 with TRBJ2-5; TRBD1 aligns across 11 bases. J gave up 5 bases and V 6 bases, and 2 bases lay outside the gene matches. The CDR3 is 13 residues long. Germline assignment: CDR1 SGHVS and CDR2 FNYEAQ.

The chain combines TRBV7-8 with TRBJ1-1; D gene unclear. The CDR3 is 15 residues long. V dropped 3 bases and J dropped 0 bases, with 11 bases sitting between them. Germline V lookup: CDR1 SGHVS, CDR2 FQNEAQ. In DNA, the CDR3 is TGTGCCAGCAGCTTCCCCGGTTCTATGAACACTGAAGCTTTCTTT. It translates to CASSFPGSMNTEAFF. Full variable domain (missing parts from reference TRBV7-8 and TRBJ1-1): GAGVSQSPRYKVAKRGQDVALRCDPISGHVSLFWYQQALGQGPEFLTYFQNEAQLDKSGLPSDRFFAERPEGSVSTLKIQRTQQEDSAVYLCASSFPGSMNTEAFFGQGTRLTVV.

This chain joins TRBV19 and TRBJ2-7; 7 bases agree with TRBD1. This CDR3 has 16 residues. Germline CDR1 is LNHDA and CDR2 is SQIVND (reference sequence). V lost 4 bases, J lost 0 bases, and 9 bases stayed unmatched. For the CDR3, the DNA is TGTGCCAGTAGTAGCCCGAGAGGGGGCCGCTCCTACGAGCAGTACTTC. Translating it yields CASSSPRGGRSYEQYF.

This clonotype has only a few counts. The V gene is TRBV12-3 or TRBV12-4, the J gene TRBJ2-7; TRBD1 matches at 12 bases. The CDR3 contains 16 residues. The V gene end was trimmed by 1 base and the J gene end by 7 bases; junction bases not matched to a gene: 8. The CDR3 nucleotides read TGTGCCAGCAGTTTAGGAACCGGGACAGGGGGCGGTGAGCAGTACTTC. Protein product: CASSLGTGTGGGEQYF.

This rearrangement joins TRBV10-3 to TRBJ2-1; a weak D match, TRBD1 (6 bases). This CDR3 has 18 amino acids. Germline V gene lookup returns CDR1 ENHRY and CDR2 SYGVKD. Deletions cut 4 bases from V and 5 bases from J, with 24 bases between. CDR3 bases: TGTGCCATCAGTGGGGGGCAAGGTATGGAAGTAAGAAACAATGAGCAGTTCTTC. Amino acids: CAISGGQGMEVRNNEQFF.

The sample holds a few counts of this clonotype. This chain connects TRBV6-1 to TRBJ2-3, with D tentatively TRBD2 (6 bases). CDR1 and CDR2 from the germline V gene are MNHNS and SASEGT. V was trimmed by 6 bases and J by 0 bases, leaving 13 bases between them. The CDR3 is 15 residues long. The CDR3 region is CASRPGGGSTDTQYF. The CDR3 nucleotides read TGTGCCAGCAGGCCCGGTGGAGGGAGCACAGATACGCAGTATTTT.

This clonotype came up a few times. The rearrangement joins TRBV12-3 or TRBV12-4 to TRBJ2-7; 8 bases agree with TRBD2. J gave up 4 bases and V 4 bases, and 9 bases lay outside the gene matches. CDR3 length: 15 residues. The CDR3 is CASSSTVAGRYEQYF. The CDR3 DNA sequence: TGTGCCAGCAGTTCGACGGTAGCGGGAAGGTACGAGCAGTACTTC.

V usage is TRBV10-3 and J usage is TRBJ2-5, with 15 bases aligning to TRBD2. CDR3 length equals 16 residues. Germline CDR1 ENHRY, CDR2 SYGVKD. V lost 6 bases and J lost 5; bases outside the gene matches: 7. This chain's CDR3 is CAISRTSGRAGETQYF. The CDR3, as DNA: TGTGCCATCAGCCGGACTAGCGGGAGGGCCGGGGAGACCCAGTACTTC.

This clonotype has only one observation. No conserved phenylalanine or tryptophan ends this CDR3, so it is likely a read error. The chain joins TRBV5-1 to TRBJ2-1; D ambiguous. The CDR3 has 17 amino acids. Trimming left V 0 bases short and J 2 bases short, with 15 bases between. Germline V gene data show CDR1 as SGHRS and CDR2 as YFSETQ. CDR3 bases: TGCGCCAGCAGCTTGGGAGGCGCGGTCTCTACCTACAATGAGCAGTTCCTC. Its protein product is CASSLGGAVSTYNEQFL.

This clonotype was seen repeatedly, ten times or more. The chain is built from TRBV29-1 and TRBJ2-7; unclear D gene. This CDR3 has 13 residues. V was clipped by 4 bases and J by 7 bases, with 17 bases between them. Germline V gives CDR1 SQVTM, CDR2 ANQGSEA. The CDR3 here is CSVVWADLGEQYF. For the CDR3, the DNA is TGCAGCGTTGTTTGGGCTGACCTGGGGGAGCAGTACTTC.

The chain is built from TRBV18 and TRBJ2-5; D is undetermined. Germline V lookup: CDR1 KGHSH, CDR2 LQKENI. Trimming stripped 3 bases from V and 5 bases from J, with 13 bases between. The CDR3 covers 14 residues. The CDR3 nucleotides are TGTGCCAGCTCACCGAAGATCGCCGGGGAGACCCAGTACTTC. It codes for CASSPKIAGETQYF.

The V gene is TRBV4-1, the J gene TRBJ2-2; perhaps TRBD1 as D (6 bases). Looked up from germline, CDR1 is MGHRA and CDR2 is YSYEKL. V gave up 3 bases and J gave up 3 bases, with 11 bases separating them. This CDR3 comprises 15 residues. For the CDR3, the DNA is TGCGCCAGCAGCCAGATACAGGGCCACACCGGGGAGCTGTTTTTT. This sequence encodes CASSQIQGHTGELFF.

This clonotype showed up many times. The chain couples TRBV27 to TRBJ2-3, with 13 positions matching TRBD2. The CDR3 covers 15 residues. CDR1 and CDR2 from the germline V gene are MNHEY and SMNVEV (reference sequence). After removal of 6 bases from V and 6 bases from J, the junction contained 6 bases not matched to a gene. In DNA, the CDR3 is TGTGCCAGCAGCGGACTAGCGGGAGATGAGGATACGCAGTATTTT. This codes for CASSGLAGDEDTQYF.

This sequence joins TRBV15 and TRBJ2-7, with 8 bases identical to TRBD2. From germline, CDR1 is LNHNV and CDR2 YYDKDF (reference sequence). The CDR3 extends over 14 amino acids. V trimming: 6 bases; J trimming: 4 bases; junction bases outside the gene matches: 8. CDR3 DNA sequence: TGTGCCACCAGTCCCCTAGCGGGTGCGTACGAGCAGTACTTC. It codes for CATSPLAGAYEQYF.

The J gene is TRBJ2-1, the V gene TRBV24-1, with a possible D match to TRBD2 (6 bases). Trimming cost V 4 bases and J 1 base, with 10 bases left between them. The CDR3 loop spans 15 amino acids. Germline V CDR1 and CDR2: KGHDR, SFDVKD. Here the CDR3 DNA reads TGTGCCACCAGTGACTCGACTAGATCCTACAATGAGCAGTTCTTC. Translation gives CATSDSTRSYNEQFF.